This TCR beta chain was identified during a study of brain T cells in children with intractable seizures. Points from the study as a whole: Clones missing pre-surgery may reflect undersampling of that blood sample.

Remarks on this clone: The target antigen is unknown.

Profiling relied on immunoSEQ multiplex PCR, and the TCRdb table lists in-frame clones only, not all of them. The sample lists about 120,000 clones, 90% to 95% seen once, with around 4.1% in the top ten. Sequencing was limited to surgery cases with top T cell transcript signatures in brain tissue. This TCR was recovered from a boy under two years old with hemimegalencephaly and intractable seizures. This sample comprised peripheral blood, obtained at surgery.

The DNA for the CDR3 is TGTGCCACCAGTGATTTGGCAGGGTACAATGAGCAGTTCTTC. Translation: CATSDLAGYNEQFF. The gene calls are TRBV24-1 and TRBJ2-1; D possibly corresponds to TRBD1 (5 bases). Germline assignment: CDR1 KGHDR and CDR2 SFDVKD. CDR3 length equals 14 residues. The V end lost 0 bases, the J end lost 4 bases, and 6 bases lay between the germline ends.